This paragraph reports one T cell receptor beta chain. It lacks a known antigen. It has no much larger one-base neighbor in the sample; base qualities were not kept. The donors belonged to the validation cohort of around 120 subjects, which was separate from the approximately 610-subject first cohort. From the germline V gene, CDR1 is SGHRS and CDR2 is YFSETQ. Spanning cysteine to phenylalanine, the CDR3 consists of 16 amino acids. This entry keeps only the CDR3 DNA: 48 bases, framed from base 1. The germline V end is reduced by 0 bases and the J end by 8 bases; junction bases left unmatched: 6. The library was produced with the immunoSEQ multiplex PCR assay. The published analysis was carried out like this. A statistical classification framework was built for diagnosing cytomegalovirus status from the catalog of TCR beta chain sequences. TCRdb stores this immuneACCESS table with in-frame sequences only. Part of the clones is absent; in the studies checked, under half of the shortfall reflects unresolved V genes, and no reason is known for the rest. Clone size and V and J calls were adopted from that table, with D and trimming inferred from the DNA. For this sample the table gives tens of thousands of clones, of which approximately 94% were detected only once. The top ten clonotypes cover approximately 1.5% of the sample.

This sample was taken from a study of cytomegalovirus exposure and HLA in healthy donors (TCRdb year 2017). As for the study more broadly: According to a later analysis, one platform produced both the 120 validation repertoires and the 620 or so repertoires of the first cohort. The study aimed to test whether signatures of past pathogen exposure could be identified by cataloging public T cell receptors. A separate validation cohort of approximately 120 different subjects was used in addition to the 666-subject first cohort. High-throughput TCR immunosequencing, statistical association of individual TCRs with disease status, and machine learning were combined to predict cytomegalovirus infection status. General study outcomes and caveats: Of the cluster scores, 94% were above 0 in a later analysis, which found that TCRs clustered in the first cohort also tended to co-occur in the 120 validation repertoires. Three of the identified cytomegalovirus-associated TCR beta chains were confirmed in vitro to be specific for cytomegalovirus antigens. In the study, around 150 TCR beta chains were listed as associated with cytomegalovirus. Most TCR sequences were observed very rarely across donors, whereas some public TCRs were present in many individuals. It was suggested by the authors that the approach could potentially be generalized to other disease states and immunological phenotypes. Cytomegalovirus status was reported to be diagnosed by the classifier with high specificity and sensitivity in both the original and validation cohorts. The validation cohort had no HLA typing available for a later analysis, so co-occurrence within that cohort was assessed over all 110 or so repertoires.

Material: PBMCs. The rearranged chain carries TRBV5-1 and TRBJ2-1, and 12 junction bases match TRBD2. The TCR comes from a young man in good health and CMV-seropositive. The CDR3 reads CASSLVLAGGGDEQFF. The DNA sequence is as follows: TGCGCCAGCAGCTTGGTGCTAGCGGGGGGGGGCGATGAGCAGTTCTTC.